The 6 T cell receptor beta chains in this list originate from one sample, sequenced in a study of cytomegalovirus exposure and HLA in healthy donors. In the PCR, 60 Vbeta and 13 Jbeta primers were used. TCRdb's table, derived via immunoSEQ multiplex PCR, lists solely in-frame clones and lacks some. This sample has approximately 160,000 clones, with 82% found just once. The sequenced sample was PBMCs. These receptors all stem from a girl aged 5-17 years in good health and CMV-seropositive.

This CDR3 reads CASSPGGVSYNEQFF. Written as DNA, the CDR3 is TGTGCCAGCAGTCCCGGGGGGGTATCCTACAATGAGCAGTTCTTC. The J gene is TRBJ2-1, the V gene TRBV11-3; 8 bases match TRBD2. The CDR3 length is 15 residues. Germline V gene lookup returns CDR1 SGHNT and CDR2 YENEEA. V lost 6 bases, J lost 1 base, and 5 bases stayed unmatched. Using reference TRBV11-3 and TRBJ2-1 for the parts outside the CDR3, the full variable domain is EAGVVQSPRYKIIEKKQPVAFWCNPISGHNTLYWYLQNLGQGPELLIRYENEEAVDDSQLPKDRFSAERLKGVDSTLKIQPAELGDSAVYLCASSPGGVSYNEQFFGPGTRLTVL.

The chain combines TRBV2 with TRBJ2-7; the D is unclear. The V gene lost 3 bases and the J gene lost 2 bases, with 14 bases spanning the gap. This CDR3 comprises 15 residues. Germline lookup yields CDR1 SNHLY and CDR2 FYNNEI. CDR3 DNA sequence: TGTGCCAGCAGTGATCCCGAGGAAGCAACCTACGAGCAGTACTTC. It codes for CASSDPEEATYEQYF.

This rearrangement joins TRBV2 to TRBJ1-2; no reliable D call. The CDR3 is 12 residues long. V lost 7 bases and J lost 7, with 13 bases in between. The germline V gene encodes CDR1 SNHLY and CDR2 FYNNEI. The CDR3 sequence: CASTSVLGGYTF. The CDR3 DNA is TGTGCCAGCACGAGTGTCCTCGGTGGCTACACCTTC.

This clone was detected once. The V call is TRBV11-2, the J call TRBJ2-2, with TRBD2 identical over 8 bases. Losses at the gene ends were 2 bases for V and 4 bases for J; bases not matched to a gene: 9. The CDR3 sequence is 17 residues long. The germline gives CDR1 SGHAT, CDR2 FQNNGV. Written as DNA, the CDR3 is TGTGCCAGCAGCTTAAATTCAGCGGGAGTTCCCACCGGGGAGCTGTTTTTT. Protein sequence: CASSLNSAGVPTGELFF.

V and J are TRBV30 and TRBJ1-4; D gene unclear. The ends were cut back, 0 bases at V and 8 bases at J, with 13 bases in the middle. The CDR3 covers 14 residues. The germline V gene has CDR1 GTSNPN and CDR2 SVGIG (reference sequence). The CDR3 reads CAWSVPGFREKLFF. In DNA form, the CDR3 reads TGTGCCTGGAGTGTACCGGGGTTTAGGGAAAAACTGTTTTTT.

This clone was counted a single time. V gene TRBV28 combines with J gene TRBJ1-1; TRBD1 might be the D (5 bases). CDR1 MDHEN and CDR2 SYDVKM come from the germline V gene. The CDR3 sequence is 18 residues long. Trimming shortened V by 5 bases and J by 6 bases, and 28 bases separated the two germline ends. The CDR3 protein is CASSPSRGDFAPSAEAFF. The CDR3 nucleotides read TGTGCCAGCAGTCCCTCCCGAGGGGACTTCGCCCCAAGCGCTGAAGCTTTCTTT.